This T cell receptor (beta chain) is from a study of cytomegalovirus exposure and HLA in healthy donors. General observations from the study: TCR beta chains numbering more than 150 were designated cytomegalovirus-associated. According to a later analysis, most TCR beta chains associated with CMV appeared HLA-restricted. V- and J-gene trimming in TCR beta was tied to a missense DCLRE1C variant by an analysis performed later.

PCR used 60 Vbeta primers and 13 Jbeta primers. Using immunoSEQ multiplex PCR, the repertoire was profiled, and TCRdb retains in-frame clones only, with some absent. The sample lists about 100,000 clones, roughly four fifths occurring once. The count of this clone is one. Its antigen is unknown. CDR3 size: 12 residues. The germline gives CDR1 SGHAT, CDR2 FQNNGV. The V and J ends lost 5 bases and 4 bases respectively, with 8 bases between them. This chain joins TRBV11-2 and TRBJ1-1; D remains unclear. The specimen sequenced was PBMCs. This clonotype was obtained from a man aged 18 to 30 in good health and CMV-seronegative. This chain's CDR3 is CASSPRLTEAFF. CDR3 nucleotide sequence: TGTGCCAGCAGCCCCAGGCTCACTGAAGCTTTCTTT.